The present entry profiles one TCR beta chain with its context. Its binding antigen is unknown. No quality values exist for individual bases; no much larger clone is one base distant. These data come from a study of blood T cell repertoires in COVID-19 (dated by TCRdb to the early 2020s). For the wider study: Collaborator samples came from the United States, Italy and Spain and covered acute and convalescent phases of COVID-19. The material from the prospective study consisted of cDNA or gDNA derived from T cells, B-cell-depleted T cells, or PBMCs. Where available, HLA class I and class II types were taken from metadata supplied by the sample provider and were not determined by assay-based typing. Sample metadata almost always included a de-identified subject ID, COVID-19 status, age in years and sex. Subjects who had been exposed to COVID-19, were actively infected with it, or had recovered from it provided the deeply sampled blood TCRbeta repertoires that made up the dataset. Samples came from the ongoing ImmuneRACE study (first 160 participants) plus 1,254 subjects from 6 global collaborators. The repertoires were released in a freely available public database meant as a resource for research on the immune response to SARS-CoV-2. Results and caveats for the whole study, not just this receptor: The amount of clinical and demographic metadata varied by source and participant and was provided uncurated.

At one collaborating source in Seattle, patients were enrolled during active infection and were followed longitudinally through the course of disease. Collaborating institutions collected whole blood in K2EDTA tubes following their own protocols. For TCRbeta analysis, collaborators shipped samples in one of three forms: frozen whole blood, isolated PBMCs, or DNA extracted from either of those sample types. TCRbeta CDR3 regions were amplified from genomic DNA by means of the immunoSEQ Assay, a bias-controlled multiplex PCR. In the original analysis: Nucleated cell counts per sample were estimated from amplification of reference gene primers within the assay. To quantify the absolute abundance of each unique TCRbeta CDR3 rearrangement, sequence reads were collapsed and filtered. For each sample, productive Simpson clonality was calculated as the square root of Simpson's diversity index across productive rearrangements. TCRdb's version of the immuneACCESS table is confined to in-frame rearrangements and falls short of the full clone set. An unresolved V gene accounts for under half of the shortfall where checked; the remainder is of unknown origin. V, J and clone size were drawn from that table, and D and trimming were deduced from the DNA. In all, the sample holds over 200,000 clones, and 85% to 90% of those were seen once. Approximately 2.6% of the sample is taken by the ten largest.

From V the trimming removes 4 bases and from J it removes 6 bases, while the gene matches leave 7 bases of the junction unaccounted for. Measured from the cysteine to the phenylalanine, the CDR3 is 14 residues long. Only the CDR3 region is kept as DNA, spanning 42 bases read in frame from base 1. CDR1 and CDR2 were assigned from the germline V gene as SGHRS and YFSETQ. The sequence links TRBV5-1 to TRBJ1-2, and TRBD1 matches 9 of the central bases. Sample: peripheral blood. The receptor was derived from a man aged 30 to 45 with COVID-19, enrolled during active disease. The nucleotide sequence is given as TGCGCCAGCAGCCCCGGGACAGGGATACATGGCTACACCTTC. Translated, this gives CASSPGTGIHGYTF.